This passage covers 26 T cell receptor beta chains from one sample sequenced in a study of blood T cell repertoires in COVID-19. Measured with immunoSEQ multiplex PCR; TCRdb has only the in-frame clones, and not every one. The sample includes roughly 30,000 clones, about 85% of them seen just once. Material: peripheral blood. Every receptor here comes from a woman aged 55 to 70 with acute or convalescent COVID-19.

V is TRBV7-9 and J is TRBJ1-1; TRBD1 agrees at 9 bases. The CDR3 is 16 amino acids. Germline V gives CDR1 SEHNR, CDR2 FQNEAQ (reference sequence). The V segment lost 5 bases and the J segment 2 bases; nucleotides outside the gene matches: 9. As DNA, the CDR3 is TGTGCCAGCAGCCCCACGGGTACAGGGGGCAACACTGAAGCTTTCTTT. It is translated as CASSPTGTGGNTEAFF.

The gene calls are TRBV19 and TRBJ2-3; D may be TRBD2 (7 bases). CDR1 is LNHDA, CDR2 SQIVND, per germline (reference sequence). Trimming cost V 3 bases and J 0 bases, with 16 bases left between them. The CDR3 length is 17 residues. The CDR3 loop reads CASSMGGGRASTDTQYF. CDR3 coding DNA: TGTGCCAGTAGTATGGGGGGGGGCAGGGCTAGCACAGATACGCAGTATTTT.

The table lists this clone with a count of one. This CDR3 is CASSPRRADNEQFF. CDR3 nucleotide sequence: TGTGCCAGCAGCCCCCGCAGGGCCGACAATGAGCAGTTCTTC. J is TRBJ2-1 and V is TRBV7-9; tentatively, D is TRBD1 (5 bases). The CDR3 consists of 14 residues. V shed 5 bases and J shed 5 bases, with 13 bases lying between them. Looked up from germline, CDR1 is SEHNR and CDR2 is FQNEAQ (reference sequence). Variable domain in full (rest from reference TRBV7-9 and TRBJ2-1): DTGVSQNPRHKITKRGQNVTFRCDPISEHNRLYWYRQTLGQGPEFLTYFQNEAQLEKSRLLSDRFSAERPKGSFSTLEIQRTEQGDSAMYLCASSPRRADNEQFFGPGTRLTVL.

This rearrangement joins TRBV10-3 to TRBJ1-5; TRBD1 might be the D (6 bases). Trimming removed 0 bases at V and 3 bases at J, with 9 bases between. Germline loops: CDR1 ENHRY, CDR2 SYGVKD. This CDR3 comprises 15 residues. The CDR3 DNA reads TGTGCCATCAGTGAGTCAGAGGGGGACAATCAGCCCCAGCATTTT. This gives the protein CAISESEGDNQPQHF.

CDR3 nucleotide sequence: TGTGCCAGCAGTCTGGGGGGGAAGGGAATGAACACTGAAGCTTTCTTT. Translation: CASSLGGKGMNTEAFF. The rearrangement joins TRBV28 to TRBJ1-1; weak D call: TRBD1 (5 bases). V was pared by 5 bases and J by 0 bases, with 16 bases between. The CDR3 sequence is 16 residues long. The V gene's germline CDR1 is MDHEN and CDR2 SYDVKM. The entire variable domain, with the rest obtained from reference TRBV28 and TRBJ1-1, is as follows: DVKVTQSSRYLVKRTGEKVFLECVQDMDHENMFWYRQDPGLGLRLIYFSYDVKMKEKGDIPEGYSVSREKKERFSLILESASTNQTSMYLCASSLGGKGMNTEAFFGQGTRLTVV.

J is TRBJ2-5 and V is TRBV2; TRBD2 matches at 8 bases. Germline assignment: CDR1 SNHLY and CDR2 FYNNEI. V shed 8 bases, J shed 1 base, and the junction held 6 bases outside the gene matches. The CDR3 consists of 14 residues. This CDR3 is CASGSGGLQETQYF. The CDR3 coding sequence is TGTGCCAGCGGGAGCGGGGGCCTCCAAGAGACCCAGTACTTC.

This chain's CDR3 is CASSLIGQLNTEAFF. Here the CDR3 DNA reads TGTGCCAGCAGTTTAATAGGACAGCTGAACACTGAAGCTTTCTTT. The chain uses TRBV28 and TRBJ1-1; D is perhaps TRBD1 (6 bases). Germline V gene data show CDR1 as MDHEN and CDR2 as SYDVKM. The germline V and J ends were trimmed by 2 bases and 0 bases, with 10 bases remaining between them. This CDR3 has 15 amino acids.

This clone was observed once. This rearrangement joins TRBV5-1 to TRBJ2-1; 8 nucleotides align to TRBD1. The germline V gene has CDR1 SGHRS and CDR2 YFSETQ. V lost 1 base, J lost 3 bases, and 3 bases stayed unmatched. The CDR3 is 15 residues long. The CDR3 loop is CASSLSGQGYNEQFF. The CDR3 nucleotides are TGCGCCAGCAGCTTGTCCGGACAGGGCTACAATGAGCAGTTCTTC. Drawing the rest from reference TRBV5-1 and TRBJ2-1, the complete variable domain is KAGVTQTPRYLIKTRGQQVTLSCSPISGHRSVSWYQQTPGQGLQFLFEYFSETQRNKGNFPGRFSGRQFSNSRSEMNVSTLELGDSALYLCASSLSGQGYNEQFFGPGTRLTVL.

The rearrangement links TRBV2 to TRBJ2-6; TRBD1 matches at 10 bases. Germline V gene lookup returns CDR1 SNHLY and CDR2 FYNNEI. After removal of 9 bases from V and 0 bases from J, the junction contained 5 bases not matched to a gene. The CDR3 length is 16 residues. The CDR3 region has the DNA TGTGCCAGTAGACAGGGGGCCTCCTCTGGGGCCAACGTCCTGACTTTC. Residues: CASRQGASSGANVLTF.

The chain is built from TRBV4-2 and TRBJ2-1; 9 nucleotides align to TRBD2. With V trimmed by 4 bases and J by 1 base, 8 bases remained unmatched. Germline CDR1 LGHNA, CDR2 YNFKEQ. The CDR3 spans 17 residues. The CDR3 reads CASSRDVTSGSYNEQFF. The CDR3 DNA sequence: TGTGCCAGCAGCCGGGACGTTACTAGCGGGTCCTACAATGAGCAGTTCTTC.

This clone appeared a few times. The chain couples TRBV2 to TRBJ1-4, with D hard to call. V shed 0 bases and J shed 8 bases, with 13 bases lying between them. The CDR3 length is 15 residues. From germline, CDR1 is SNHLY and CDR2 FYNNEI. This CDR3 is CASSEAARGGEKLFF. DNA for the CDR3: TGTGCCAGCAGTGAAGCAGCCCGGGGAGGCGAAAAACTGTTTTTT.

V usage is TRBV6-5 and J usage is TRBJ2-7; tentative D call: TRBD1 (5 bases). The CDR3 contains 13 residues. Germline CDR1 MNHEY, CDR2 SVGAGI. V lost 7 bases and J 5 bases, leaving 15 bases between the germline ends. As DNA, the CDR3 is TGTGCCAGCATGGCCAGGGCCCTCGACGAGCAGTACTTC. It is translated as CASMARALDEQYF.

This clone was observed a few times. The V gene is TRBV3-1 (or the pseudogene TRBV3-2), the J gene TRBJ2-2; 8 bases agree with TRBD2. V dropped 2 bases and J dropped 7; count of bases not matched to a gene: 0. Germline assignment: CDR1 LGHDT and CDR2 YNNKEL (reference sequence). The CDR3 runs 13 residues. The CDR3 here is CASSQLAGGELFF. The DNA for the CDR3 is TGTGCCAGCAGCCAACTAGCGGGCGGGGAGCTGTTTTTT.

The chain uses TRBV5-8 and TRBJ1-3; D may be TRBD1 (5 bases). The CDR3 is made up of 14 amino acids. V lost 4 bases to trimming and J lost 2 bases, with 10 bases between them. Germline V gives CDR1 SGHTS, CDR2 YDEGEE. The CDR3 DNA reads TGTGCCAGCAGCCCGCGGGGCCCTGGAAACACCATATATTTT. Amino acid sequence: CASSPRGPGNTIYF.

The count of this clone is one. V usage is TRBV7-8 and J usage is TRBJ1-5; 10 bases map to TRBD1. CDR3 length equals 16 residues. Germline CDR1 reads SGHVS; CDR2 reads FQNEAQ. V lost 1 base to trimming and J lost 5 bases; unmatched junction nucleotides: 5. The CDR3 region has the DNA TGTGCCAGCAGCTTAGAGGGGACAGGGGACTATCAGCCCCAGCATTTT. Its protein product is CASSLEGTGDYQPQHF.

This clone is judged medium-sized. The gene calls are TRBV13 and TRBJ1-1; possible D gene TRBD1, 5 bases. V lost 7 bases and J 3 bases, leaving 18 bases between the germline ends. This CDR3 spans 15 amino acids. Per germline, CDR1 PRHDT and CDR2 FYEKMQ (reference sequence). The CDR3 here is CASNHNGEGYTEAFF. CDR3 bases: TGTGCCAGCAATCACAATGGGGAGGGGTACACTGAAGCTTTCTTT.

The CDR3 DNA reads as TGTGCCAGCAGCCAAGAGGGGGTCGGGGGACTAACCTACGAGCAGTACTTC. Encoded protein: CASSQEGVGGLTYEQYF. The rearrangement joins TRBV4-2 to TRBJ2-7, with 7 positions matching TRBD2. The germline gives CDR1 LGHNA, CDR2 YNFKEQ. The J segment lost 2 bases and the V segment lost 0 bases, leaving 10 bases of the junction unmatched. The CDR3 length is 17 residues.

The gene calls are TRBV5-6 and TRBJ1-2; TRBD1 aligns across 7 bases. Per germline, CDR1 SGHDT and CDR2 YYEEEE. The CDR3 runs to 15 residues. The J segment lost 4 bases and the V segment lost 9 bases, leaving 15 bases of the junction unmatched. Written as DNA, the CDR3 is TGTGCCACCGAACGACTGGGGGACAGAAGCTATGGCTACACCTTC. Residues: CATERLGDRSYGYTF.

The CDR3 coding sequence is TGCGCCAGCAGCTTGGAGCGGACAGGGACAACTGAAGCTTTCTTT. Residues: CASSLERTGTTEAFF. V and J are TRBV5-1 and TRBJ1-1, with 8 bases matching TRBD1. The V gene's germline CDR1 is SGHRS and CDR2 YFSETQ. This CDR3 spans 15 amino acids. The V and J ends lost 0 bases and 5 bases, in that order; junction bases with no gene match: 6. The full variable domain, in which reference TRBV5-1 and TRBJ1-1 provide the parts outside the CDR3, is KAGVTQTPRYLIKTRGQQVTLSCSPISGHRSVSWYQQTPGQGLQFLFEYFSETQRNKGNFPGRFSGRQFSNSRSEMNVSTLELGDSALYLCASSLERTGTTEAFFGQGTRLTVV.

The chain combines TRBV19 with TRBJ2-2; 8 nucleotides line up with TRBD2. Germline V gene sequence: CDR1 LNHDA, CDR2 SQIVND (reference sequence). The CDR3 is 13 residues long. The V segment lost 7 bases and the J segment 7 bases; nucleotides outside the gene matches: 5. The chain's CDR3 is CASMRGAIGELFF. Here the CDR3 DNA reads TGTGCCAGTATGCGGGGGGCAATCGGGGAGCTGTTTTTT.

The chain is built from TRBV25-1 and TRBJ2-7, with D possibly being TRBD1 (6 bases). The V end lost 4 bases, the J end lost 1 base, and 17 bases lay between the germline ends. Germline CDR1 MGHDK, CDR2 SYGVNS. The CDR3 has 16 amino acids. This CDR3 reads CASSGYHGTNSYEQYF. For the CDR3, the DNA is TGTGCCAGCAGTGGGTATCACGGGACAAATTCCTACGAGCAGTACTTC.

V and J are TRBV6-5 and TRBJ2-4; 8 nucleotides agree with TRBD2. Germline V CDR1 and CDR2: MNHEY, SVGAGI. The CDR3 covers 16 residues. Trimming cost V 4 bases and J 6 bases; bases outside gene matches: 11. This CDR3 reads CASSSREGNRRNIQYF. The CDR3 nucleotides read TGTGCCAGCAGTTCACGGGAGGGGAACAGGCGAAACATTCAGTACTTC.

The genes are TRBV4-2 and TRBJ2-3; 9 bases fit TRBD2. V shed 0 bases, J shed 4 bases, and the junction held 5 bases outside the gene matches. The CDR3 spans 16 residues. Germline CDR1 LGHNA, CDR2 YNFKEQ. The chain's CDR3 is CASSQEAGGAADTQYF. The CDR3 nucleotides are TGTGCCAGCAGCCAAGAGGCGGGGGGGGCGGCAGATACGCAGTATTTT.

This chain joins TRBV11-2 and TRBJ2-7, with 9 bases that match TRBD1. The CDR3 is 14 amino acids. The J segment lost 7 bases and the V segment lost 5 bases, leaving 9 bases of the junction unmatched. Germline-derived CDR1 and CDR2 are SGHAT and FQNNGV. CDR3 loop: CASSRSQGAREQYF. In nucleotides, the CDR3 is TGTGCCAGCAGCCGTTCACAGGGGGCCAGGGAGCAGTACTTC.

The CDR3 nucleotides read TGCGCCAGCAGCTTACCCGGGACAGCCTACAATGAGCAGTTCTTC. Translated: CASSLPGTAYNEQFF. This rearrangement joins TRBV5-1 to TRBJ2-1, with 7 bases identical to TRBD1. The CDR3 consists of 15 residues. With V trimmed by 2 bases and J by 2 bases, 4 bases remained unmatched. In germline, CDR1 is SGHRS, CDR2 YFSETQ.

DNA for the CDR3: TGTGCCAGCAGTTTAGTGACAGGGAGCGAGCAGTACTTC. Protein product: CASSLVTGSEQYF. The V call is TRBV6-6, the J call TRBJ2-7; 7 nucleotides line up with TRBD1. J lost 6 bases, V lost 4 bases, and 6 bases had no gene match. The CDR3 has 13 amino acids. Germline loops: CDR1 MNHNY, CDR2 SVGAGI (reference sequence).